This entry lists 3 T cell receptor beta chains sequenced from one sample in a study of shared clonotypes between healthy human individuals. TCRdb's copy holds only in-frame clones and misses some; the assay was immunoSEQ multiplex PCR. The sample includes millions of clones, 85% to 95% of them seen just once. Input material: naive CD4+ T cells from PBMCs. Noted subset: CD45RA+ positively selected. The receptors were sampled from a man younger than 35 in good health. Some clones in this sample may be carry-over from other donors' samples.

Worth noting for this clone: The junction differs from germline at one of its ends, possibly a read error. The chain carries TRBV18 and TRBJ2-5; D is undetermined. CDR1 KGHSH and CDR2 LQKENI come from the germline V gene. The CDR3 has 14 residues. The CDR3 DNA reads as TGTGCCAGCTCCCCACTCTCCAGCGAGGAGACCCAGTACTTC. Translation gives CASSPLSSEETQYF.

The V and J genes are TRBV5-3 and TRBJ2-2; D is unclear. TRBV5-3 is annotated as an ORF whose role is uncertain. With 4 bases removed from V and 2 bases from J, the gap between germline ends came to 18 bases. The CDR3 sequence is 17 residues long. CDR3 protein: CARSPWRLTENTGELFF. In DNA, the CDR3 is TGTGCCAGAAGCCCTTGGCGCCTAACAGAAAACACCGGGGAGCTGTTTTTT.

V usage is TRBV10-3 and J usage is TRBJ1-6, with D possibly matching TRBD1 (5 bases). V was shortened by 4 bases and J by 10 bases, with 11 bases between the two germline ends. Germline V gene sequence: CDR1 ENHRY, CDR2 SYGVKD. This CDR3 comprises 13 residues. CDR3 DNA sequence: TGTGCCATCAGTGTCCAGGGCGACTCACCCCTCCACTTT. It encodes CAISVQGDSPLHF.